This T cell receptor (beta chain) appears in the sequencing data of a study of cytomegalovirus exposure and HLA in healthy donors. Germline lookup yields CDR1 SGHRS and CDR2 YFSETQ. Trimming took 0 bases from V and 6 from J, leaving 11 bases between them. The CDR3 has 14 amino acids. PCR primers comprised 60 Vbeta and 13 Jbeta primers. Measured with immunoSEQ multiplex PCR; TCRdb has only the in-frame clones, and not every one. The table shows 120,000 to 150,000 clones, with over 65% occurring only once. The receptor's source is a man in his forties in good health and CMV-seropositive. The specimen sequenced was PBMCs. This chain uses TRBV5-1 with TRBJ2-3, with D hard to call. DNA for the CDR3: TGCGCCAGCAGCTTGGGACTCTCGGCGGATACGCAGTATTTT. Amino acids: CASSLGLSADTQYF.